This TCR beta chain came from a study of Tregs in tolerant kidney transplant recipients. Unstimulated regulatory T cells (CD4+CD25+CD127-), CD4+CD25- non-regulatory cells, CD4 and CD8 cells were FACS-sorted from thawed PBMCs. Before regulatory T cell sorting, thawed PBMCs rested overnight at 37°C in about 220 IU/ml IL-2. Measured with immunoSEQ multiplex PCR; TCRdb has only the in-frame clones, and not every one. The repertoire holds around 78,000 clones, with approximately 89% as singletons. The germline V and J ends were trimmed by 2 bases and 0 bases, with 12 bases remaining between them. Germline V CDR1 and CDR2: SGHRS, YFSETQ. The CDR3 contains 15 residues. General observations from the study: Findings come from small patient numbers and require larger validation. The most relevant donor-specific Treg TCRbeta repertoire apparently came from expansion with activated donor B cells.

With regard to this clone: As yet, its antigen is unknown.

The rearrangement uses TRBV5-1 and TRBJ2-7, with unresolved D. The receptor's source is a human donor who received a combined kidney and bone marrow transplant. The sample in question was Tregs from blood, obtained before the transplant. For the CDR3, the DNA is TGCGCCAGCAGCTTCGGGTCTGGTAGCTCCTACGAGCAGTACTTC. Translating gives CASSFGSGSSYEQYF.